This TCR beta chain was captured by sequencing in a study of identical twins. Study-wide results and caveats: The study found excess low generation probability among twin-shared out-of-frame alpha sequences.

Template switching introduced a universal primer site, and the cDNA bore unique molecular identifiers. TCRdb itself ran the 5' RACE reads through MiXCR, one entry per CDR3 protein. The table includes around 960,000 distinct CDR3 sequences, roughly an eighth detected once. This clonotype was detected many times. Its antigen is currently unknown. All donors comprised healthy Caucasians. The same data also contributed to another study, on yellow fever vaccine responses in identical twins.

This sequence was found in a woman aged 18-29 years in good health. The specimen was PBMCs.

This CDR3 reads CASHPGHLNTEAFF. The DNA for the CDR3 is TGTGCCAGCCACCCGGGACACTTGAACACTGAAGCTTTCTTT. The chain employs TRBV28 and TRBJ1-1; possible D gene TRBD1, 6 bases. The germline CDR1 and CDR2 sequences are MDHEN and SYDVKM. The V end lost 8 bases, the J end lost 0 bases, and 13 bases lay between the germline ends. The CDR3 sequence is 14 residues long.